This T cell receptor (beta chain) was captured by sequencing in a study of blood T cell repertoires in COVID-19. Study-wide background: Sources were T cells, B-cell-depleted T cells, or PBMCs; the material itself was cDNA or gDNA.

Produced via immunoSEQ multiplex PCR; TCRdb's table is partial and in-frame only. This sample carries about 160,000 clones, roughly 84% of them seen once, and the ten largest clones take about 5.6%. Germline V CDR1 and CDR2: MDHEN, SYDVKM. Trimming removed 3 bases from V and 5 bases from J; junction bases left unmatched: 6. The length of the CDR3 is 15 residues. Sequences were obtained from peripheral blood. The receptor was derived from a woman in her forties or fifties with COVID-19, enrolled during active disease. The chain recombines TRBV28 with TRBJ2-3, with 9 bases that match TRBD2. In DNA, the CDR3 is TGTGCCAGCAGTTTTCAGCGGGGGGCTGGAGATACGCAGTATTTT. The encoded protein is CASSFQRGAGDTQYF.